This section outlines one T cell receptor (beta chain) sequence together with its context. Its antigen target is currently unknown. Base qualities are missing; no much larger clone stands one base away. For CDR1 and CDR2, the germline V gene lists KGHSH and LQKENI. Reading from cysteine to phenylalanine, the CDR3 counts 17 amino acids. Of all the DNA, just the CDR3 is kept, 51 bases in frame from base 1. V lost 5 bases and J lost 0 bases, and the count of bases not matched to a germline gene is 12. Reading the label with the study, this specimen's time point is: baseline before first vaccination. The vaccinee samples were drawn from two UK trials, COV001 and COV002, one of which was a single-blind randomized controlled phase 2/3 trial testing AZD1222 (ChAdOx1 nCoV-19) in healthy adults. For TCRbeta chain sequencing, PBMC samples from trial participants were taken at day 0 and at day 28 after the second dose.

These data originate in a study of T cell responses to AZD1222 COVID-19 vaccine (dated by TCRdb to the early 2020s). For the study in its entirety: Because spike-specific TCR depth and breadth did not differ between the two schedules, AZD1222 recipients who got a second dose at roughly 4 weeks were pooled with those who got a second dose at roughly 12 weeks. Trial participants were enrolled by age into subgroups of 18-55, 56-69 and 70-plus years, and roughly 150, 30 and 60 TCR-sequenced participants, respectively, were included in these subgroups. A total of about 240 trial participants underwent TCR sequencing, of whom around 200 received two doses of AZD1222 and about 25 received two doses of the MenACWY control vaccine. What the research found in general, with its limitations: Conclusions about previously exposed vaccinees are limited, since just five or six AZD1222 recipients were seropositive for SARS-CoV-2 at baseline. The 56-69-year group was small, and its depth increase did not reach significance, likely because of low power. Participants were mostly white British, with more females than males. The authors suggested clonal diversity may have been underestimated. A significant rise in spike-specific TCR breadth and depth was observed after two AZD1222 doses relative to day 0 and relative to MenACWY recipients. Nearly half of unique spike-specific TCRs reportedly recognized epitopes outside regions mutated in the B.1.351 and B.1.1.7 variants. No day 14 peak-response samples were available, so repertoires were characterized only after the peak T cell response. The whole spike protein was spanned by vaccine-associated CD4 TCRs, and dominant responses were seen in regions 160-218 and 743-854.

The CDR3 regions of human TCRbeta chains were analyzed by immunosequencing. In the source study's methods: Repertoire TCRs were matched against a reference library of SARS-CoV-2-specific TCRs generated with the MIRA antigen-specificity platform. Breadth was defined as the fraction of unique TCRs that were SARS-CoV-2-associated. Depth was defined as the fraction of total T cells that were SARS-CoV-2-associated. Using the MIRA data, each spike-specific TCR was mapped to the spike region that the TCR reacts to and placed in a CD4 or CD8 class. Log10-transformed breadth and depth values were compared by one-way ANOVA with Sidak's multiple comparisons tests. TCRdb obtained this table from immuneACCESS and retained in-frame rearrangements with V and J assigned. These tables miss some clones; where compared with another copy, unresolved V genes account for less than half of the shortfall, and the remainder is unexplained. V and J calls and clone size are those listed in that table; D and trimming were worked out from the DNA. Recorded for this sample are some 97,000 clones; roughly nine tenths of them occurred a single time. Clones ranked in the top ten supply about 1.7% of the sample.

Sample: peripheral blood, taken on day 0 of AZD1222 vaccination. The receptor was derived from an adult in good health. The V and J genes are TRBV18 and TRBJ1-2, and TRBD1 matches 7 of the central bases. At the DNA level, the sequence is TGTGCCAGCTCAACAGGGCGAGGGGGCACAGCTAACTATGGCTACACCTTC. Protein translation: CASSTGRGGTANYGYTF.